The 28 T cell receptor beta chains below come from one sample, sequenced in a study of pediatric ulcerative colitis. During colonoscopy, one to two rectal pinch biopsies were collected. Produced via immunoSEQ multiplex PCR; TCRdb's table is partial and in-frame only. Found here are 20,000 to 30,000 clones, more than 65% of them singletons; the top ten hold approximately 8%. Sequenced material: gut tissue. These receptors were taken from a boy younger than 18 with severe ulcerative colitis.

This clone has more than one count but fewer than ten. The rearrangement joins TRBV6-5 to TRBJ1-2; possibly TRBD1 for D (5 bases). CDR1 and CDR2 (germline): MNHEY, SVGAGI. This CDR3 has 14 residues. V was cut by 2 bases and J by 6 bases, with 13 bases left in between. CDR3 coding DNA: TGTGCCAGCAGTTACGATAGACAGAAGAATGGCTACACCTTC. It translates to CASSYDRQKNGYTF.

V and J are TRBV5-1 and TRBJ1-4; 9 bases are shared with TRBD1. Germline CDR1 and CDR2: SGHRS and YFSETQ. V lost 3 bases, J lost 8 bases, and 14 bases stayed unmatched. This CDR3 comprises 17 residues. CDR3: CASSSTGGNLLNEKLFF. CDR3 DNA sequence: TGCGCCAGCAGCTCGACAGGGGGTAATCTTTTAAACGAAAAACTGTTTTTT.

V gene TRBV11-3 combines with J gene TRBJ1-1, with unresolved D. The V gene lost 0 bases and the J gene lost 2 bases, with 1 base spanning the gap. This CDR3 is built from 12 residues. CDR1 is SGHNT and CDR2 is YENEEA in the germline V gene. CDR3 DNA sequence: TGTGCCAGCAGCTTAGACAACACTGAAGCTTTCTTT. Residues: CASSLDNTEAFF.

This sequence joins TRBV19 and TRBJ1-1, with a possible D match to TRBD1 (5 bases). This CDR3 has 15 amino acids. The germline V and J ends were trimmed by 3 bases and 5 bases, with 16 bases remaining between them. The V gene's germline CDR1 is LNHDA and CDR2 SQIVND (reference sequence). The CDR3 DNA reads TGTGCCAGTAGTATCCTTGGGGGATTTGGGACTGAAGCTTTCTTT. It specifies CASSILGGFGTEAFF.

CDR3 bases: TGTGCCAGCAGCCAAGAAAACTACAATGAGCAGTTCTTC. Translation: CASSQENYNEQFF. The chain carries TRBV4-2 and TRBJ2-1; D is ambiguous. CDR3 length equals 13 residues. CDR1 LGHNA and CDR2 YNFKEQ come from the germline V gene. Trimming cost V 0 bases and J 3 bases, with 3 bases left between them.

The rearrangement links TRBV5-6 to TRBJ2-1; 7 positions agree with TRBD2. There are 15 residues in the CDR3. CDR1 and CDR2 (germline): SGHDT, YYEEEE. With 6 bases clipped from V and 7 bases from J, the junction kept 13 bases outside the gene matches. The CDR3 sequence: CASTGGLEGANEQFF. The CDR3 DNA sequence: TGTGCCAGCACCGGAGGACTAGAAGGGGCGAATGAGCAGTTCTTC.

V is TRBV30 and J is TRBJ2-5; no clear D. The CDR3 runs 13 residues. V lost 3 bases and J 2 bases, leaving 10 bases between the germline ends. The V gene's germline CDR1 is GTSNPN and CDR2 SVGIG (reference sequence). This CDR3 reads CAWSPGKQETQYF. CDR3 in DNA: TGTGCCTGGAGCCCTGGAAAGCAAGAGACCCAGTACTTC.

Regarding this clone: The germline gene is not matched at one end of the junction; a read error may be the cause. This CDR3 is also generated by other DNA sequences in the sample. The chain combines TRBV9 with TRBJ1-3; 7 bases match TRBD1. Germline loops: CDR1 SGDLS, CDR2 YYNGEE. The CDR3 extends over 16 amino acids. The CDR3 protein is CASSGQQGFSGNTIYF. For the CDR3, the DNA is TGCGCCAGCAGCGGGCAACAGGGGTTCTCTGGAAACACCATATATTTT.

The sample holds a few counts of this clone. The V and J genes are TRBV6-1 and TRBJ2-3, with D possibly being TRBD2 (5 bases). V shed 0 bases and J shed 6 bases, with 13 bases lying between them. This CDR3 spans 15 amino acids. Germline V lookup: CDR1 MNHNS, CDR2 SASEGT. CDR3 nucleotide sequence: TGTGCCAGCAGTGAAGCGCCTAGCTCCGGGGATACGCAGTATTTT. This gives the protein CASSEAPSSGDTQYF.

V gene TRBV6-6 combines with J gene TRBJ2-2, with D hard to call. The germline CDR1 and CDR2 sequences are MNHNY and SVGAGI (reference sequence). V lost 6 bases, J lost 5 bases, and 10 bases lay in between. CDR3 length equals 13 residues. The CDR3 DNA reads as TGTGCCAGCAGCCCTGAAGTGACCGGGGAGCTGTTTTTT. Translated: CASSPEVTGELFF.

This chain connects TRBV4-1 to TRBJ2-7; 9 bases are shared with TRBD2. The CDR3 is 16 amino acids. Looked up from germline, CDR1 is MGHRA and CDR2 is YSYEKL. The ends lost 1 base at V and 5 bases at J; junction bases unmatched: 9. CDR3 in DNA: TGCGCCAGCAGCCAAGCCCCCAAGCGGGAGGTCCACGAGCAGTACTTC. It codes for CASSQAPKREVHEQYF.

This clone was detected a few times. The V call is TRBV7-6, the J call TRBJ2-5; no clear D. The CDR3 covers 15 residues. Germline V lookup: CDR1 SGHVS, CDR2 FNYEAQ. V lost 5 bases and J lost 3, with 16 bases in between. CDR3 amino acids: CASSVGIQTKETQYF. The CDR3 nucleotides are TGTGCCAGCAGCGTAGGTATCCAGACCAAAGAGACCCAGTACTTC.

The rearrangement uses TRBV5-1 and TRBJ2-3; D gene ambiguous. Germline V gene lookup returns CDR1 SGHRS and CDR2 YFSETQ. V lost 0 bases and J 0 bases, leaving 11 bases between the germline ends. This CDR3 has 16 residues. The DNA of the CDR3 is TGCGCCAGCAGCTTGGGCGGCAGAACCAGCACAGATACGCAGTATTTT. As protein: CASSLGGRTSTDTQYF.

The CDR3 sequence is CASSPPRGTSGANVLTF. In DNA form, the CDR3 reads TGTGCCAGCAGTCCCCCCAGAGGGACCTCTGGGGCCAACGTCCTGACTTTC. The J gene is TRBJ2-6, the V gene TRBV27, with D possibly being TRBD1 or TRBD2 (5 bases each). CDR3 length: 17 amino acids. Germline-derived CDR1 and CDR2 are MNHEY and SMNVEV (reference sequence). V shed 5 bases and J shed 0 bases, with 14 bases lying between them.

Here the CDR3 DNA reads TGTGCCAGTAGTACGGACCACAGGACGGGCTACACCTTC. It translates to CASSTDHRTGYTF. This chain links TRBV19 with TRBJ1-2; D possibly corresponds to TRBD1 (5 bases). V lost 4 bases and J lost 8, with 14 bases in between. Germline CDR1 reads LNHDA; CDR2 reads SQIVND (reference sequence). The CDR3 consists of 13 residues.

This chain links TRBV12-5 with TRBJ2-3; 7 nucleotides agree with TRBD2. J gave up 13 bases and V 6 bases, and 13 bases lay outside the gene matches. Germline values: CDR1 LGHNT, CDR2 FRNRAP. CDR3 size: 13 residues. The CDR3 DNA reads as TGTGCTAGTGGCAACCTAGCGGAGGGGCGAGAGTATTTT. Protein sequence: CASGNLAEGREYF.

V gene TRBV5-1 combines with J gene TRBJ1-1; no clear D gene. The CDR3 contains 14 residues. Trimming cost V 2 bases and J 4 bases, with 12 bases left between them. CDR1 SGHRS and CDR2 YFSETQ come from the germline V gene. The CDR3 reads CASSFLWTGTEAFF. For the CDR3, the DNA is TGCGCCAGCAGCTTTTTATGGACGGGCACTGAAGCTTTCTTT.

This chain links TRBV28 with TRBJ2-1; 8 nucleotides align to TRBD2. This CDR3 spans 15 amino acids. Germline V lookup: CDR1 MDHEN, CDR2 SYDVKM. The junction had 11 bases not matched to a gene; V was cut back by 5 bases and J by 8 bases. The CDR3 region is CASSAPGGRSHEQFF. CDR3 in DNA: TGTGCCAGCAGTGCCCCCGGCGGGAGGTCCCATGAGCAGTTCTTC. The variable domain in full, completed from reference TRBV28 and TRBJ2-1, reads DVKVTQSSRYLVKRTGEKVFLECVQDMDHENMFWYRQDPGLGLRLIYFSYDVKMKEKGDIPEGYSVSREKKERFSLILESASTNQTSMYLCASSAPGGRSHEQFFGPGTRLTVL.

The CDR3 sequence: CASSGEVGYEQYF. CDR3 bases: TGTGCCAGCAGTGGAGAAGTTGGCTACGAGCAGTACTTC. V and J are TRBV2 and TRBJ2-7; D gene unclear. The CDR3 has 13 residues. CDR1 is SNHLY and CDR2 is FYNNEI in the germline V gene. The V gene lost 4 bases and the J gene lost 3 bases, with 10 bases spanning the gap. Based on the CDR3 plus reference TRBV2 and TRBJ2-7, the full variable domain is EPEVTQTPSHQVTQMGQEVILRCVPISNHLYFYWYRQILGQKVEFLVSFYNNEISEKSEIFDDQFSVERPDGSNFTLKIRSTKLEDSAMYFCASSGEVGYEQYFGPGTRLTVT.

This clone has a handful of counts. The gene calls are TRBV10-3 and TRBJ2-7, with 9 bases matching TRBD1. From germline, CDR1 is ENHRY and CDR2 SYGVKD. The CDR3 length is 15 residues. V shed 8 bases, J shed 3 bases, and the junction held 11 bases outside the gene matches. The CDR3 reads CAISDFSGQGYEQYF. CDR3 in DNA: TGTGCCATCTCGGATTTTTCGGGACAGGGCTACGAGCAGTACTTC.

V gene TRBV11-3 combines with J gene TRBJ1-3; 9 bases agree with TRBD1. There are 15 residues in the CDR3. The V gene end was trimmed by 5 bases and the J gene end by 2 bases; junction bases not matched to a gene: 4. The germline V gene has CDR1 SGHNT and CDR2 YENEEA. CDR3 region: CASSETGGPGNTIYF. The CDR3 DNA sequence: TGTGCCAGCAGCGAAACAGGGGGCCCTGGAAACACCATATATTTT. Variable domain in full (rest from reference TRBV11-3 and TRBJ1-3): EAGVVQSPRYKIIEKKQPVAFWCNPISGHNTLYWYLQNLGQGPELLIRYENEEAVDDSQLPKDRFSAERLKGVDSTLKIQPAELGDSAVYLCASSETGGPGNTIYFGEGSWLTVV.

The chain employs TRBV11-3 and TRBJ2-5; 8 nucleotides agree with TRBD2. The CDR3 has 17 amino acids. The J segment lost 3 bases and the V segment lost 3 bases, leaving 12 bases of the junction unmatched. CDR1 SGHNT and CDR2 YENEEA come from the germline V gene. The CDR3 loop is CASSFGLPGGSKETQYF. The CDR3 DNA sequence: TGTGCCAGCAGCTTCGGGCTGCCGGGAGGGTCGAAAGAGACCCAGTACTTC.

There are a few counts of this clone. The chain recombines TRBV7-9 with TRBJ1-4, with D perhaps TRBD1 (5 bases). CDR3 length: 15 amino acids. Trimming removed 6 bases from V and 4 bases from J, with 15 bases in between. CDR1 and CDR2 from the germline V gene are SEHNR and FQNEAQ (reference sequence). The CDR3: CASSPQQAGNEKLFF. The CDR3 DNA is TGTGCCAGCAGTCCCCAACAGGCGGGTAATGAAAAACTGTTTTTT.

In this sample, this clone is medium-sized. The chain is built from TRBV4-2 and TRBJ1-1; tentative D call: TRBD1 (6 bases). Between the trimmed V and J ends, which lost 10 bases and 3 bases, there was a span of 12 bases. Germline V gene data show CDR1 as LGHNA and CDR2 as YNFKEQ. The CDR3 length is 12 residues. CDR3 protein: CATGGVDTEAFF. The CDR3, as DNA: TGTGCCACCGGGGGCGTGGACACTGAAGCTTTCTTT.

The J gene is TRBJ2-1, the V gene TRBV6-5; TRBD2 is a possible D gene (5 bases). From germline, CDR1 is MNHEY and CDR2 SVGAGI. The CDR3 is 14 amino acids. V lost 3 bases to trimming and J lost 4 bases, with 10 bases between them. Written as DNA, the CDR3 is TGTGCCAGCAGTTATTCGAGGGAATACAATGAGCAGTTCTTC. It translates to CASSYSREYNEQFF.

The chain links TRBV7-6 to TRBJ2-1; D is uncertain. The CDR3 has 12 residues. Trimming left V 3 bases short and J 10 bases short, with 10 bases between. Germline CDR1 reads SGHVS; CDR2 reads FNYEAQ. DNA of the CDR3: TGTGCCAGCAGCTTCCCCGCCCGGGAGCAGTTCTTC. Its protein is CASSFPAREQFF.

V is TRBV19 and J is TRBJ2-6; D is tentatively TRBD1 or TRBD2 (5 bases each). Germline V CDR1 and CDR2: LNHDA, SQIVND (reference sequence). Deletions cut 2 bases from V and 0 bases from J, with 8 bases between. The CDR3 is made up of 16 amino acids. CDR3 loop: CASSIPGRSGANVLTF. The CDR3 DNA sequence: TGTGCCAGTAGTATACCGGGGCGCTCTGGGGCCAACGTCCTGACTTTC.

This chain joins TRBV30 and TRBJ2-7; D might be TRBD2 (5 bases). V was clipped by 0 bases and J by 2 bases, with 17 bases between them. Germline CDR1 and CDR2: GTSNPN and SVGIG (reference sequence). CDR3 length: 16 residues. Here the CDR3 reads CAWSVRRTPETYEQYF. The DNA for the CDR3 is TGTGCCTGGAGTGTACGAAGGACTCCTGAAACCTACGAGCAGTACTTC.